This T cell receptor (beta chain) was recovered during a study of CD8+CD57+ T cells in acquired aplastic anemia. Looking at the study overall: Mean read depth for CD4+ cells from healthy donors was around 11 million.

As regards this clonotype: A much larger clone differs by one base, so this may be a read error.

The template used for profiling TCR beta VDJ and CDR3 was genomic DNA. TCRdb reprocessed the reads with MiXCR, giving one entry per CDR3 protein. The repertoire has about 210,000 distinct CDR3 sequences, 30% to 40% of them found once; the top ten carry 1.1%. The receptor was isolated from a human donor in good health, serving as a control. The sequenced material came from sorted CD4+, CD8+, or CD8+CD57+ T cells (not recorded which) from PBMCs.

The CDR3 DNA follows: TGTGCCAGCAGTGAAGGTGGCGGGGGAGGGTTTTATGGCTACATCTTC. It specifies CASSEGGGGGFYGYIF. The chain combines TRBV25-1 with TRBJ1-2, with D perhaps matching TRBD1 (5 bases). This CDR3 is 16 amino acids long. Germline values: CDR1 MGHDK, CDR2 SYGVNS.